This T cell receptor beta chain came from a study of shared clonotypes between healthy human individuals. Notes on the study in general: Generally, naive subsets came out with larger estimated richness than memory subsets.

Both subsets, CD45RA+ naive and CD45RA-negative memory, were split from the CD4+ cells. The assay used deep level. When replicate PCRs were run on sorted subsets, they used approximately 210 ng DNA, some 30,000 T cell genomes. TCRdb keeps only in-frame clones here, not all; method: immunoSEQ multiplex PCR. The sample has about 2 million clones, 85% to 95% seen once. The V end lost 8 bases, the J end lost 0 bases, and 16 bases lay between the germline ends. Germline lookup yields CDR1 MNHNS and CDR2 SASEGT. This CDR3 has 15 residues. To note about this clone: The antigen is undetermined.

What was sequenced was naive CD4+ T cells sorted from blood. Regarding subset: CD45RA+ positively selected. The clonotype originates from a man in his late teens or twenties in good health. V is TRBV6-1 and J is TRBJ1-1; the D is unclear. The CDR3 is CASAGAGAMNTEAFF. The CDR3 bases are TGTGCCAGCGCGGGCGCAGGAGCCATGAACACTGAAGCTTTCTTT.